Listed here are 15 T cell receptor beta chains from one sample, sequenced in a study of blood T cells in healthy people across ages. A second PCR, run for roughly 7 to 12 cycles, used a sample-barcoded 5' primer plus a J-beta primer mix. From the 5' RACE reads, TCRdb called clonotypes with MiXCR, one entry per CDR3 protein. The table lists 650,000 to 700,000 distinct CDR3 sequences, 32% of them singletons. Specimen: blood. The receptors come from an elderly woman in good health.

The rearrangement links TRBV4-1 to TRBJ2-1, with D perhaps matching TRBD1 or TRBD2 (5 bases each). Germline CDR1 reads MGHRA; CDR2 reads YSYEKL. V was pared by 2 bases and J by 9 bases, with 17 bases between. This CDR3 spans 15 amino acids. The CDR3 DNA is TGCGCCAGCAGCCAACGGGACCAAGGTCGGGGTGAGCAGTTCTTC. It encodes CASSQRDQGRGEQFF.

CDR3 loop: CASSYSRAATYNEQFF. The DNA of the CDR3 is TGTGCCAGCAGTTACTCCCGGGCGGCTACCTACAATGAGCAGTTCTTC. V gene TRBV6-6 combines with J gene TRBJ2-1; D unclear. This CDR3 comprises 16 residues. Germline-derived CDR1 and CDR2 are MNHNY and SVGAGI (reference sequence). The ends were cut back, 0 bases at V and 2 bases at J, with 11 bases in the middle.

V and J are TRBV29-1 and TRBJ1-2; the match to TRBD1 covers 7 bases. This CDR3 comprises 15 residues. The J segment lost 0 bases and the V segment lost 4 bases, leaving 8 bases of the junction unmatched. Germline CDR1 and CDR2: SQVTM and ANQGSEA. The CDR3 coding sequence is TGCAGCGTTGTCCCCGTTCAGGGGGCTAACTATGGCTACACCTTC. As protein: CSVVPVQGANYGYTF.

This clonotype came up many times. The chain joins TRBV7-2 to TRBJ2-1; 10 bases align to TRBD1. The CDR3 sequence is 15 residues long. V trimming: 5 bases; J trimming: 9 bases; junction bases outside the gene matches: 10. The germline V gene has CDR1 SGHTA and CDR2 FQGNSA. CDR3 sequence: CASSPWGQGNVEQFF. The CDR3 region has the DNA TGTGCCAGCAGCCCCTGGGGACAGGGGAATGTTGAGCAGTTCTTC.

This clonotype was picked up a small number of times. The chain links TRBV12-3 or TRBV12-4 to TRBJ2-2; D might be TRBD2 (6 bases). The CDR3 contains 14 residues. V lost 6 bases to trimming and J lost 6 bases, with 14 bases between them. The CDR3 loop is CASRSGLGAGELFF. The CDR3 DNA reads TGTGCCAGCAGGTCGGGACTGGGGGCCGGGGAGCTGTTTTTT.

This clonotype was observed at least ten times. The V and J genes are TRBV7-2 and TRBJ2-3; 7 positions agree with TRBD1. Germline-derived CDR1 and CDR2 are SGHTA and FQGNSA. The CDR3 sequence is 14 residues long. V was clipped by 3 bases and J by 5 bases; unmatched bases: 5. The CDR3, as DNA: TGTGCCAGCAGCTTCGACAGGGTCCGAGATACGCAGTATTTT. It specifies CASSFDRVRDTQYF.

This clonotype was counted many times. This sequence joins TRBV20-1 and TRBJ2-1, with TRBD1 identical over 8 bases. This CDR3 region has 15 residues. Germline values: CDR1 DFQATT, CDR2 SNEGSKA (reference sequence). The trim removed 6 bases at V and 2 bases at J, leaving 9 bases unmatched. In DNA, the CDR3 is TGCAGTGCCAGGGGGCTACAAAGAGCCTACAATGAGCAGTTCTTC. Residues: CSARGLQRAYNEQFF.

With regard to this clonotype: A much larger clone differs from this one at a single base, so this may be a read error. This rearrangement joins TRBV30 to TRBJ2-5, with D tentatively TRBD2 (7 bases). The last part of the DNA fits TRBJ2-7 better; the J call may be wrong. The germline V gene encodes CDR1 GTSNPN and CDR2 SVGIG (reference sequence). The CDR3 loop spans 13 amino acids. The chain's CDR3 is CAWSVKGGREQYF. DNA for the CDR3: TGTGCCTGGAGTGTAAAGGGGGGGCGCGAGCAGTACTTC.

In this sample, this clonotype turned up many times. V usage is TRBV4-1 and J usage is TRBJ1-4, with D possibly being TRBD1 (5 bases). CDR1 and CDR2 from the germline V gene are MGHRA and YSYEKL. The CDR3 loop spans 21 amino acids. Trimming took 1 base from V and 0 from J, leaving 24 bases between them. CDR3 amino acids: CASSQVGEHGTVPTTNEKLFF. The CDR3 nucleotides read TGCGCCAGCAGCCAAGTGGGGGAACACGGGACGGTTCCGACAACTAATGAAAAACTGTTTTTT.

A note on this clonotype: It may be a read error: a sequence one base away is much more abundant. The chain combines TRBV10-3 with TRBJ2-7, with a possible D match to TRBD2 (7 bases). The V gene lost 7 bases and the J gene lost 3 bases, with 16 bases spanning the gap. This CDR3 contains 14 residues. Germline V gives CDR1 ENHRY, CDR2 SYGVKD. In DNA, the CDR3 is TGTGCCATCAAGGTAGGGGGGGATGGCTACGAGCAGTACTTC. Translating gives CAIKVGGDGYEQYF.

The V call is TRBV6-2 or TRBV6-3, the J call TRBJ1-1; tentative D call: TRBD1 (6 bases). The germline V gene has CDR1 MNHEY and CDR2 SVGEGT. V lost 5 bases and J lost 3, with 13 bases in between. The CDR3 has 14 residues. CDR3 sequence (DNA): TGTGCCAGCAGTCCCCACGGGGGGCACACTGAAGCTTTCTTT. As protein: CASSPHGGHTEAFF.

The CDR3 reads CASSAGQGASSPLHF. The DNA for the CDR3 is TGCGCCAGCAGCGCCGGACAGGGGGCGAGTTCACCCCTCCACTTT. The rearrangement uses TRBV5-1 and TRBJ1-6; TRBD1 aligns across 11 bases. J gave up 9 bases and V 4 bases, and 6 bases lay outside the gene matches. Germline values: CDR1 SGHRS, CDR2 YFSETQ. There are 15 residues in the CDR3.

This clonotype was detected many times. This chain links TRBV7-2 with TRBJ1-2, with a tentative D call TRBD1 (5 bases). The CDR3 spans 16 residues. Trimming took off 5 bases at V and 4 bases at J, with 20 bases between the two ends. Per the germline V gene, CDR1 is SGHTA and CDR2 is FQGNSA. CDR3: CASSAHSGRVSYGYTF. CDR3 nucleotide sequence: TGTGCCAGCAGCGCCCATTCGGGCAGGGTGAGCTATGGCTACACCTTC.

This clonotype was counted only a few times. The V call is TRBV28, the J call TRBJ1-2; D is perhaps TRBD1 (5 bases). V was trimmed by 10 bases and J by 1 base, leaving 13 bases between them. This CDR3 comprises 13 residues. Germline assignment: CDR1 MDHEN and CDR2 SYDVKM. CDR3 amino acids: CATKEGFNYGYTF. For the CDR3, the DNA is TGTGCCACCAAGGAGGGGTTTAACTATGGCTACACCTTC.

This clonotype was counted many times. This chain connects TRBV20-1 to TRBJ2-5; D might be TRBD1 (5 bases). This CDR3 has 13 amino acids. CDR1 DFQATT and CDR2 SNEGSKA come from the germline V gene (reference sequence). Between the trimmed V and J ends, which lost 6 bases and 5 bases, there was a span of 16 bases. CDR3 nucleotide sequence: TGCAGTGCAATGGTACAGGTAGTGGAGACCCAGTACTTC. Amino acid sequence: CSAMVQVVETQYF.